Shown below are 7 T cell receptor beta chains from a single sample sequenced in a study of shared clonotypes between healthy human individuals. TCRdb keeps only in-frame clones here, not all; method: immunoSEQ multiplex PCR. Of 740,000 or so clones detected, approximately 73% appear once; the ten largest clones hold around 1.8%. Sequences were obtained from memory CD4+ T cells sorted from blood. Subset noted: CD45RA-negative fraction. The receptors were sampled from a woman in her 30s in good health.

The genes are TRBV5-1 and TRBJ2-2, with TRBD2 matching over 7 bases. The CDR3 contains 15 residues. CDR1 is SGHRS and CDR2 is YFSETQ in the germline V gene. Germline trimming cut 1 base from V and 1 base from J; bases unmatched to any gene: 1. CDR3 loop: CASSLTSVNTGELFF. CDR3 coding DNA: TGCGCCAGCAGCTTGACTAGCGTGAACACCGGGGAGCTGTTTTTT.

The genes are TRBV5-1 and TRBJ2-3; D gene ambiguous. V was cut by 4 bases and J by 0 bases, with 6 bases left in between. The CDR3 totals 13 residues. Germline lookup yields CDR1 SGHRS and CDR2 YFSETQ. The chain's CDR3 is CASSRASTDTQYF. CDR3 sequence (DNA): TGCGCCAGCAGCCGGGCAAGCACAGATACGCAGTATTTT.

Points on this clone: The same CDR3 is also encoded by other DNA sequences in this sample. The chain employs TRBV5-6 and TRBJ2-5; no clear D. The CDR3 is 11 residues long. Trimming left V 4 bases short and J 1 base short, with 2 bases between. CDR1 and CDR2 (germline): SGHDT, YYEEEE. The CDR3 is CASSIQETQYF. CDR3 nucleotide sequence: TGTGCCAGCAGCATCCAAGAGACCCAGTACTTC.

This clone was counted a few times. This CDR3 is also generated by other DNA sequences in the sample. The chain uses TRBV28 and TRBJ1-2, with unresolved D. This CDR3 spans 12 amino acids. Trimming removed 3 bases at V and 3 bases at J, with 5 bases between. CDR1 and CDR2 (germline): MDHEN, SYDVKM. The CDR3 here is CASSFADYGYTF. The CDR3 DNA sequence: TGTGCCAGCAGTTTTGCGGACTATGGCTACACCTTC.

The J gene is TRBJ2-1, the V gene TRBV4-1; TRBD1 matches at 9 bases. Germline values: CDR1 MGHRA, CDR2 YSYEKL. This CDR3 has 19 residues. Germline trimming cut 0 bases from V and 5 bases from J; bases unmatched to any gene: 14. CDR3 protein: CASSQDDRFHRGRHNEQFF. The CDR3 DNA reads TGCGCCAGCAGCCAAGACGACCGGTTTCACAGGGGGCGTCACAATGAGCAGTTCTTC.

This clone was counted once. In DNA, the CDR3 is TGTGCCACCAGCAGAGATCGGCTAGTCCCATTCGACAATGAGCAGTTCTTC. This encodes CATSRDRLVPFDNEQFF. J is TRBJ2-1 and V is TRBV15; D gene uncertain. Germline CDR1 reads LNHNV; CDR2 reads YYDKDF (reference sequence). The CDR3 has 17 amino acids. Deletions cut 0 bases from V and 5 bases from J, with 17 bases between. Complete variable domain (other parts from reference TRBV15 and TRBJ2-1): DAMVIQNPRYQVTQFGKPVTLSCSQTLNHNVMYWYQQKSSQAPKLLFHYYDKDFNNEADTPDNFQSRRPNTSFCFLDIRSPGLGDTAMYLCATSRDRLVPFDNEQFFGPGTRLTVL.

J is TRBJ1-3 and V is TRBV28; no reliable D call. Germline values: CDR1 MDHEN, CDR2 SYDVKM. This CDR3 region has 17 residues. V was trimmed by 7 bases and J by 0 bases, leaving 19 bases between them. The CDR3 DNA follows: TGTGCCAGCATCCAATCCCCTGTAGCCTACTCTGGAAACACCATATATTTT. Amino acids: CASIQSPVAYSGNTIYF.